Given below is one T cell receptor beta chain in context. This sample was taken from a study of blood T cell repertoires in COVID-19. In the study overall: From the United States, Italy and Spain came samples of acute and convalescent COVID-19. In each case, the material was cDNA or gDNA derived from T cells, B-cell-depleted T cells, or PBMCs.

Germline CDR1 is KGHSH and CDR2 is LQKENI. This CDR3 comprises 15 residues. V was clipped by 6 bases and J by 3 bases, with 17 bases between them. Original analysis: It was from reference gene primer amplification that nucleated cell counts were estimated. Clones were sequenced by immunoSEQ multiplex PCR, and TCRdb holds only the in-frame ones, with some missing. V and J calls and clone size are copied from that table; D and trimming were computed from the DNA. The data hold about 500,000 clones, with 85% to 90% observed a single time. The sequencing sample was made of peripheral blood. The TCR comes from a woman aged 45-65 years with COVID-19, enrolled during active disease. V and J are TRBV18 and TRBJ1-1; D possibly corresponds to TRBD1 (5 bases). The CDR3: CASSLERVGDTEAFF. For the CDR3, the DNA is TGTGCCAGCTCCCTCGAGCGGGTGGGGGACACTGAAGCTTTCTTT.